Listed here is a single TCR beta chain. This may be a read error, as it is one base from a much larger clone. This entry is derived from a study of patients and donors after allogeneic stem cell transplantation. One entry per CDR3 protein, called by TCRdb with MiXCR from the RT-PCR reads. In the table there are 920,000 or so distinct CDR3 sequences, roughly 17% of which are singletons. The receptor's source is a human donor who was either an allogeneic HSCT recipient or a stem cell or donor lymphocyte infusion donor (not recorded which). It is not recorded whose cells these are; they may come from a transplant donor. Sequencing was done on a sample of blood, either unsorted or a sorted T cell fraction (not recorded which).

CDR3 residues: CASSSQPGRKVAEAFF. Written as DNA, the CDR3 is TGTGCCAGCAGTTCTCAGCCGGGACGGAAAGTCGCTGAAGCTTTCTTT. The chain couples TRBV12-3 or TRBV12-4 to TRBJ1-1; possibly TRBD1 for D (5 bases). The CDR3 length is 16 residues. The V end was cut by 4 bases, the J end by 6 bases, with 21 bases between.